Listed below are T cell receptor beta chains from one sample, sequenced in a study of monozygotic twins with inflammatory bowel disease. TCRdb reprocessed the 5' RACE reads and keeps a single row for each CDR3 protein, giving no DNA. The table for this sample gives approximately 330,000 distinct CDR3 sequences. Sequenced sample: blood. The source is a human donor with ulcerative colitis or Crohn's disease, or a healthy co-twin of an affected twin (not recorded which). Each CDR3 is given with its conserved first and last residue. Each record gives: J gene, V gene, CDR3 protein.

TRBJ2-1,TRBV4-3,CASSQVGRGPYNEQFF
TRBJ2-1,TRBV29-1,CSVVGTSGREGEQFF
TRBJ2-7,TRBV20-1,CSAREWGQGSYEQYF
TRBJ1-2,TRBV20-1,CSATLTASYGYTF
TRBJ2-3,TRBV5-4,CASSYFSTDTQYF
TRBJ2-1,TRBV29-1,CSFASGGTYNEQFF
TRBJ1-2,TRBV6-6,CASRVTEYGYTF
TRBJ1-5,TRBV20-1,CSAGHGGVREMSNQPQHF
TRBJ2-1,TRBV7-2,CASSWGDLNNEQFF
TRBJ2-6,TRBV7-2,CASTWGAGANVLTF
TRBJ2-1,TRBV20-1,CSAADFNEQFF
TRBJ2-1,TRBV11-2,CASSLLVGVGNEQFF
TRBJ2-1,TRBV2,CASRESSYNEQFF
TRBJ2-3,TRBV20-1,CSARDWGDTQYF
TRBJ2-1,TRBV6-6,CASIHTGGGHKQFF
TRBJ2-1,TRBV5-4,CANSLDFLRRPDEQFF
TRBJ2-5,TRBV4-3,CASSQMWGREETQYF
TRBJ2-1,TRBV6-5,CASGRVRGNEQFF
TRBJ2-3,TRBV7-2,CASRITSALGDTQYF
TRBJ1-2,TRBV27,CASARQGANYGYTF
TRBJ2-7,TRBV29-1,CSARRGSTYEQYF
TRBJ1-2,TRBV27,CASSLFARDSPLSNYGYTF
TRBJ2-2,TRBV7-3,CASSLWSVSGPGELFF
TRBJ2-1,TRBV4-1,CASSQIRGLGYNEQFF
TRBJ1-5,TRBV9,CASSVQENQPQHF